This entry describes one TCR beta chain. The table came from immunoSEQ multiplex PCR; TCRdb's copy has only in-frame clones and leaves some out. This sample has a few hundred thousand clones, with about nine tenths found just once. This specimen belongs to a study of blood T cell repertoires in COVID-19. J gave up 3 bases and V 4 bases, and 3 bases lay outside the gene matches. The CDR3 is made up of 14 amino acids. CDR1 and CDR2 from the germline V gene are MDHEN and SYDVKM. The sequence derives from a woman aged 35 to 49 who had recovered from COVID-19. The sample consisted of peripheral blood. This chain connects TRBV28 to TRBJ1-1; 9 nucleotides line up with TRBD1. Written as DNA, the CDR3 is TGTGCCAGCAGTTACAGGGGGCGCGACACTGAAGCTTTCTTT. Its protein product is CASSYRGRDTEAFF.